The 9 T cell receptor beta chains presented below share a single source sample, sequenced in a study of cytomegalovirus exposure and HLA in healthy donors. In the PCR, 60 Vbeta and 13 Jbeta primers were used. Profiled with immunoSEQ multiplex PCR; TCRdb holds only in-frame clones, not every one. The table includes 150,000 to 200,000 clones, around 79% detected once. The sequencing sample was made of PBMCs. These receptors all come from a woman in her forties or fifties in good health and CMV-seronegative.

This rearrangement joins TRBV28 to TRBJ1-1; D is perhaps TRBD1 (5 bases). V was pared by 4 bases and J by 5 bases, with 14 bases between. Germline V gene lookup returns CDR1 MDHEN and CDR2 SYDVKM. This CDR3 is 14 amino acids long. Here the CDR3 DNA reads TGTGCCAGCAGTTCCCTGGGGGACTGGACTGAAGCTTTCTTT. This codes for CASSSLGDWTEAFF.

The genes are TRBV5-6 and TRBJ1-3, with 7 bases matching TRBD1. The CDR3 runs to 13 residues. V shed 4 bases, J shed 10 bases, and the junction held 8 bases outside the gene matches. From germline, CDR1 is SGHDT and CDR2 YYEEEE. Here the CDR3 DNA reads TGTGCCAGCAGCCTGGCAGGGGGAGCGACCATATATTTT. It encodes CASSLAGGATIYF. Looking up the rest from reference TRBV5-6 and TRBJ1-3 gives the full variable domain: DAGVTQSPTHLIKTRGQQVTLRCSPKSGHDTVSWYQQALGQGPQFIFQYYEEEERQRGNFPDRFSGHQFPNYSSELNVNALLLGDSALYLCASSLAGGATIYFGEGSWLTVV.

The rearrangement joins TRBV7-2 to TRBJ1-2; TRBD1 matches 12 bases. The V segment lost 1 base and the J segment 4 bases; nucleotides outside the gene matches: 10. This CDR3 is 18 amino acids long. CDR1 and CDR2 from the germline V gene are SGHTA and FQGNSA. CDR3 sequence reads: CASSLGGTGGGGIYGYTF. The CDR3 nucleotides are TGTGCCAGCAGCTTAGGGGGGACAGGGGGCGGGGGTATCTATGGCTACACCTTC.

The table lists this clone with a count of one. The rearrangement links TRBV19 to TRBJ1-1, with TRBD1 matching 7 bases. The germline V gene has CDR1 LNHDA and CDR2 SQIVND (reference sequence). J was trimmed by 4 bases and V by 2 bases; bases with no gene match: 10. There are 16 residues in the CDR3. Here the CDR3 DNA reads TGTGCCAGTAGTATAATGGTGGGACAGAGGGGCACTGAAGCTTTCTTT. Its protein is CASSIMVGQRGTEAFF.

On this clone itself: Its ends do not fully match the called genes, so a read error is possible. The rearrangement joins TRBV5-4 to TRBJ1-1, with 7 bases fitting TRBD1. This CDR3 has 14 amino acids. Germline V lookup: CDR1 SGHNT, CDR2 YYREEE (reference sequence). The CDR3 DNA reads as TGTGCCAGCAGCCGGGACAGCCAGAACACTGAAGCTCTCTTT. This gives the protein CASSRDSQNTEALF.

This chain links TRBV7-6 with TRBJ2-5; a weak D match, TRBD2 (6 bases). Germline V gene lookup returns CDR1 SGHVS and CDR2 FNYEAQ. The CDR3 is 16 residues long. Trimming took 0 bases from V and 5 from J, leaving 16 bases between them. CDR3 DNA: TGTGCCAGCAGCTTAGCGTCCGGGGGTAGCGACGAGACCCAGTACTTC. It codes for CASSLASGGSDETQYF. Drawing the rest from reference TRBV7-6 and TRBJ2-5, the complete variable domain is GAGVSQSPRYKVTKRGQDVALRCDPISGHVSLYWYRQALGQGPEFLTYFNYEAQQDKSGLPNDRFSAERPEGSISTLTIQRTEQRDSAMYRCASSLASGGSDETQYFGPGTRLLVL.

The chain combines TRBV4-3 with TRBJ2-3; D is uncertain. Trimming removed 0 bases at V and 4 bases at J, with 14 bases between. Germline loops: CDR1 LGHNA, CDR2 YSLEER. This CDR3 contains 16 residues. CDR3 sequence (DNA): TGCGCCAGCAGCCAAGATTTGGTAAAGGAGCCAGATACGCAGTATTTT. This translates into CASSQDLVKEPDTQYF.

V is TRBV5-1 and J is TRBJ2-3, with TRBD1 identical over 8 bases. From germline, CDR1 is SGHRS and CDR2 YFSETQ. With 1 base clipped from V and 2 bases from J, the junction kept 18 bases outside the gene matches. The CDR3 is 20 residues long. CDR3 DNA sequence: TGCGCCAGCAGCTTGCGCCAATTAGGGACAGGCGCTACTCACACAGATACGCAGTATTTT. The encoded protein is CASSLRQLGTGATHTDTQYF.

This clone came up once. V and J are TRBV5-1 and TRBJ2-7, with 8 bases identical to TRBD2. The CDR3 extends over 18 amino acids. V was clipped by 0 bases and J by 5 bases; unmatched bases: 16. Germline loops: CDR1 SGHRS, CDR2 YFSETQ. CDR3 in amino acids: CASSLGGLAGTVWNEQYF. DNA for the CDR3: TGCGCCAGCAGCTTGGGGGGGCTAGCGGGTACGGTCTGGAACGAGCAGTACTTC.